A selection of T cell receptor beta chains follows, all from one sample in a study of T cell repertoires in cytomegalovirus infection. Via MiXCR, TCRdb re-called the reads, giving one row per CDR3 protein. The sample shows roughly 230,000 distinct CDR3 sequences, 10% to 15% of them seen only once. The sequenced sample was PBMCs. These receptors were obtained from a human donor in good health (CMV status not recorded). Some clones in this sample may be carry-over from other donors' samples. CDR3s include the opening cysteine and the closing phenylalanine or tryptophan. The order of the fields is J gene, V gene, clone size, D gene, CDR3 protein, CDR3 DNA. A D gene is named only where the DNA matches it firmly. Where a row states a size, it is once, few, many or the class of an expanded clone; other rows omit it.

TRBJ1-1 TRBV25-1 few . CASSEGGIAFF TGTGCCAGCAGTGAAGGGGGTATCGCTTTCTTT
TRBJ2-5 TRBV29-1 . . CSVGRGDETQYF TGCAGCGTTGGGAGAGGGGATGAGACCCAGTACTTC
TRBJ2-7 TRBV12-3/TRBV12-4 many . CASSLTDRGASYEQYF TGTGCCAGCAGTTTAACAGACAGAGGCGCCTCCTACGAGCAGTACTTC
TRBJ2-1 TRBV11-1 many . CASRAIGYNEQFF TGTGCCAGCAGGGCGATTGGTTACAATGAGCAGTTCTTC
TRBJ1-5 TRBV15 many . CATSPDQSNQPQHF TGTGCCACCAGCCCTGACCAAAGCAATCAGCCCCAGCATTTT
TRBJ1-1 TRBV18 few TRBD1 CASSPNTDRVDTEAFF TGTGCCAGCTCACCAAATACGGACAGGGTCGACACTGAAGCTTTCTTT
TRBJ2-1 TRBV7-6 many . CASSDSRLGSANEQFF TGTGCCAGCAGCGATTCCCGACTAGGATCAGCCAATGAGCAGTTCTTC
TRBJ2-2 TRBV2 . . CASRGTFNTGELFF TGTGCCAGCAGAGGGACTTTTAACACCGGGGAGCTGTTTTTT
TRBJ2-7 TRBV7-8 medium-sized TRBD1 CASSLFWGDRNTYEQYF TGTGCCAGCAGCTTATTTTGGGGGGACAGGAATACCTACGAGCAGTACTTC
TRBJ2-5 TRBV20-1 . . CSASILNSETQYF TGCAGTGCTAGCATTCTAAACAGTGAGACCCAGTACTTC
TRBJ2-1 TRBV11-2 many . CASSFGGEQFF TGTGCCAGCAGCTTCGGAGGGGAGCAGTTCTTC
TRBJ2-3 TRBV20-1 many . CSARGPVRADTQYF TGCAGTGCTAGAGGGCCCGTACGGGCAGATACGCAGTATTTT
TRBJ2-5 TRBV9 few . CASSAWDTVQETQYF TGTGCCAGCAGCGCATGGGACACGGTCCAAGAGACCCAGTACTTC
TRBJ2-3 TRBV7-2 many TRBD2 CASSLKRAGGAADTQYF TGTGCCAGCAGCTTGAAGAGGGCCGGGGGGGCCGCAGATACGCAGTATTTT
TRBJ1-5 TRBV7-2 many . CASSLEIQPQHF TGTGCCAGCAGCTTAGAGATCCAGCCCCAGCATTTT
TRBJ1-5 TRBV20-1 many TRBD1 CSARGTGNQPQHF TGCAGTGCTAGAGGGACAGGAAATCAGCCCCAGCATTTT
TRBJ2-4 TRBV28 . TRBD2 CASSPSTTSAHNPPSKNIQYF TGTGCCAGCAGTCCATCTACGACTAGCGCCCATAACCCGCCCTCTAAAAACATTCAGTACTTC
TRBJ2-3 TRBV7-3 few TRBD2 CASSLGTSGLRTDTQYF TGTGCCAGCAGCCTAGGGACTAGCGGGCTACGCACAGATACGCAGTATTTT
TRBJ1-1 TRBV2 . . CASSDPAGGGNTEAFF TGTGCCAGCAGTGATCCCGCCGGGGGCGGGAACACTGAAGCTTTCTTT
TRBJ1-5 TRBV25-1 . TRBD1 CASSELSGTGNQPQHF TGTGCCAGCAGTGAATTATCCGGGACAGGGAATCAGCCCCAGCATTTT
TRBJ1-5 TRBV7-2 many TRBD1 CASSGGTGSNQPQHF TGTGCCAGCAGCGGGGGGACAGGGAGCAATCAGCCCCAGCATTTT
TRBJ1-1 TRBV29-1 few . CSVEVEGTEAFF TGCAGCGTTGAAGTGGAGGGCACTGAAGCTTTCTTT
TRBJ1-2 TRBV28 . . CASSLGSRTPYGYTF TGTGCCAGCAGTTTAGGCTCTCGGACTCCCTATGGCTACACCTTC
TRBJ1-1 TRBV5-1 many . CASSLEAAQISEAFF TGCGCCAGCAGCTTGGAGGCAGCTCAGATCTCTGAAGCTTTCTTT
TRBJ1-2 TRBV9 few . CASSEQPSGRTSYGYTF TGTGCCAGCAGTGAACAACCCTCCGGCCGCACCTCCTATGGCTACACCTTC
TRBJ1-2 TRBV7-9 many TRBD1 CASSDRGRIGGYTF TGTGCCAGCAGCGACAGGGGGCGTATCGGGGGCTACACCTTC
TRBJ2-2 TRBV7-8 many TRBD1 CASSLRGRTNTGELFF TGTGCCAGCAGCTTAAGGGGGCGGACGAACACCGGGGAGCTGTTTTTT
TRBJ2-3 TRBV7-3 many TRBD2 CASSLQRGETDTQYF TGTGCCAGCAGCTTGCAGCGGGGGGAAACAGATACGCAGTATTTT
TRBJ1-2 TRBV7-8 many . CASSKTGNYGYTF TGTGCCAGCAGTAAAACAGGGAACTATGGCTACACCTTC
TRBJ1-4 TRBV6-6 many . CASSYEQGEKLFF TGTGCCAGCAGTTACGAGCAGGGTGAAAAACTGTTTTTT
TRBJ1-4 TRBV14 few . CASSQASWNEKLFF TGTGCCAGCAGCCAAGCTTCGTGGAATGAAAAACTGTTTTTT
TRBJ2-3 TRBV19 many TRBD2 CASSQVVAGASTDTQYF TGTGCCAGTAGTCAAGTGGTAGCGGGGGCCTCCACGGATACGCAGTATTTT